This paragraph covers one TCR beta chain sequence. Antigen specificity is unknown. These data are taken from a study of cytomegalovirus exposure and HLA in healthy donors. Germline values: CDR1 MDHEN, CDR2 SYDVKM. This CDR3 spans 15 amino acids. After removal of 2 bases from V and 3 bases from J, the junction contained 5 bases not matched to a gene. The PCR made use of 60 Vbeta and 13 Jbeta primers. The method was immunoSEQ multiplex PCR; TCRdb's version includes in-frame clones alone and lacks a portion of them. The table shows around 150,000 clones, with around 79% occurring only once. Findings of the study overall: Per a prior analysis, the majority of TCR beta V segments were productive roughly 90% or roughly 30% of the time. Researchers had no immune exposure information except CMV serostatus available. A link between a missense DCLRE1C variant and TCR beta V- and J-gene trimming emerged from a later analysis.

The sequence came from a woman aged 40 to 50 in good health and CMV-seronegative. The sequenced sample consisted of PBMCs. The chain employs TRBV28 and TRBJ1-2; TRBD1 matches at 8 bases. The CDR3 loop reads CASSLPAGGHYGYTF. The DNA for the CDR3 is TGTGCCAGCAGTTTACCGGCAGGGGGCCACTATGGCTACACCTTC.